This T cell receptor (beta chain) is from a study of Ad26.COV2.S vaccination and SARS-CoV-2 variants. The method was immunoSEQ multiplex PCR; TCRdb's version includes in-frame clones alone and lacks a portion of them. The sample lists around 300,000 clones, roughly 88% seen once, with over 5% in the top ten. Trimming left V 5 bases short and J 3 bases short, with 10 bases between. Looked up from germline, CDR1 is LNHNV and CDR2 is YYDKDF (reference sequence). The CDR3 has 13 residues. Treatment in this sample: around 19 received Ad26.COV2.S at low or high dose, single or two shots; roughly five received placebo; per-sample allocation not given. Collection of the samples took place on day 63 after the first injection of vaccine or placebo.

The sequence came from a person between 18 and 65 years old who received the Ad26.COV2.S COVID-19 vaccine or a placebo. This chain links TRBV15 with TRBJ1-1; D is unresolved. Specimen: peripheral blood, collected in a trial of Ad26.COV2.S vaccine versus placebo. The CDR3 here is CATSSPPDTEAFF. The CDR3 DNA reads as TGTGCCACCAGCTCCCCTCCGGACACTGAAGCTTTCTTT.